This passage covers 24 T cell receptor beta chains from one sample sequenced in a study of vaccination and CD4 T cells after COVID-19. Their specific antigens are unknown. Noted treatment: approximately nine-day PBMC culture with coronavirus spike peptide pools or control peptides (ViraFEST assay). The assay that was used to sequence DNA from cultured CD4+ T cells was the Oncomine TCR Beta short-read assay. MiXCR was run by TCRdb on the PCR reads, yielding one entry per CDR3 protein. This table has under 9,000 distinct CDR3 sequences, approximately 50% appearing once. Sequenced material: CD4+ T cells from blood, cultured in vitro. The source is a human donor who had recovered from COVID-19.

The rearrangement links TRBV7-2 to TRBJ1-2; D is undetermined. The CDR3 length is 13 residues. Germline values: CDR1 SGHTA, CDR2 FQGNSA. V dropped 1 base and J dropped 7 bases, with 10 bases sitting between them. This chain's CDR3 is CASSLEPTSGYTF. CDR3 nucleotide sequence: TGTGCCAGCAGCTTAGAACCGACTTCTGGCTACACCTTC.

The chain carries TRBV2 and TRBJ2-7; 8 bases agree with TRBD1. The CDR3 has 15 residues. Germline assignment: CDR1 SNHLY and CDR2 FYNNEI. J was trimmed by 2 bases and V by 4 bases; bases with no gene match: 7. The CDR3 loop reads CASSVESGGAYEQYF. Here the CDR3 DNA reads TGTGCCAGCAGTGTGGAGTCAGGGGGCGCCTACGAGCAGTACTTC.

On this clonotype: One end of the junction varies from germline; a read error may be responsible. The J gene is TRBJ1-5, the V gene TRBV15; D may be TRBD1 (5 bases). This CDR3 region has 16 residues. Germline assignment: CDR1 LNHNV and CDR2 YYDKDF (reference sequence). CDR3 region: CAISRGGVGQNQPQHF. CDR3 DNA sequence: TGTGCCATCAGCAGAGGAGGGGTAGGGCAGAATCAGCCCCAGCATTTT.

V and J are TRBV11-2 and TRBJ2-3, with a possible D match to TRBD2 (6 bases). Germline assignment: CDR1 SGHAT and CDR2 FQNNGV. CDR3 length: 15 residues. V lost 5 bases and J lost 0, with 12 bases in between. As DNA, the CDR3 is TGTGCCAGCAGCCCCGCGGGGACTAGCACAGATACGCAGTATTTT. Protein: CASSPAGTSTDTQYF. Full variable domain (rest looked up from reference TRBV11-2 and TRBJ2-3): EAGVAQSPRYKIIEKRQSVAFWCNPISGHATLYWYQQILGQGPKLLIQFQNNGVVDDSQLPKDRFSAERLKGVDSTLKIQPAKLEDSAVYLCASSPAGTSTDTQYFGPGTRLTVL.

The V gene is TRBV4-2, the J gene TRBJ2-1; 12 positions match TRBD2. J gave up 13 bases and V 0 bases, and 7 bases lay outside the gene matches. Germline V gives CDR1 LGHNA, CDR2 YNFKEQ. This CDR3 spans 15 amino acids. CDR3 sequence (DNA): TGTGCCAGCAGCCAAGATACTAGCGGGAGGAGATACCAGTTCTTC. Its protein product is CASSQDTSGRRYQFF.

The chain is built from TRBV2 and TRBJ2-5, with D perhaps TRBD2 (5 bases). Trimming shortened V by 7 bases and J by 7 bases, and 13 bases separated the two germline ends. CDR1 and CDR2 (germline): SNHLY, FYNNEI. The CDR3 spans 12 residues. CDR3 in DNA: TGTGCCAGCAATGGGTGGACTGGGACCCAGTACTTC. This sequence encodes CASNGWTGTQYF.

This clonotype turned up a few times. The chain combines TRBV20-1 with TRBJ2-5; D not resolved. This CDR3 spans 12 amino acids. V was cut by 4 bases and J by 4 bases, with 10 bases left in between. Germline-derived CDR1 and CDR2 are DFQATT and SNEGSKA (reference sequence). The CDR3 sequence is CSAIRIAETQYF. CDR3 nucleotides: TGCAGTGCTATTCGAATTGCAGAGACCCAGTACTTC.

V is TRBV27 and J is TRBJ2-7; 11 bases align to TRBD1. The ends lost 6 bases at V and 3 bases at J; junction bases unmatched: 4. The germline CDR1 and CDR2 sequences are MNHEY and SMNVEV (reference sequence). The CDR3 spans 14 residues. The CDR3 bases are TGTGCCAGCAGCGCCGGGACAGGGGGCTACGAGCAGTACTTC. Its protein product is CASSAGTGGYEQYF.

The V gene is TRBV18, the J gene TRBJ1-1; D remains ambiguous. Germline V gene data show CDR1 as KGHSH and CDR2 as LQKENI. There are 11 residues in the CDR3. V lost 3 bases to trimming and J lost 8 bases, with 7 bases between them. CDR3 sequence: CASSPLEEAFF. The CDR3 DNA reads TGTGCCAGCTCACCCCTGGAAGAAGCTTTCTTT.

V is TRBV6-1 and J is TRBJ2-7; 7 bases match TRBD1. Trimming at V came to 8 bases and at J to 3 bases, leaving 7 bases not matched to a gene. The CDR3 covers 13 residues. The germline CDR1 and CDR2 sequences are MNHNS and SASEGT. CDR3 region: CASARRQGYEQYF. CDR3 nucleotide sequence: TGTGCCAGCGCGAGAAGACAGGGCTACGAGCAGTACTTC.

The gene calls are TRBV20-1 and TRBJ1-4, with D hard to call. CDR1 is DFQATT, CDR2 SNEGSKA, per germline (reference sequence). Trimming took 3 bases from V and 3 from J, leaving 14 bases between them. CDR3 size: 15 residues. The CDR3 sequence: CSASGGGSSNEKLFF. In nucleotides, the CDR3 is TGCAGTGCTAGCGGTGGCGGCAGCTCTAATGAAAAACTGTTTTTT.

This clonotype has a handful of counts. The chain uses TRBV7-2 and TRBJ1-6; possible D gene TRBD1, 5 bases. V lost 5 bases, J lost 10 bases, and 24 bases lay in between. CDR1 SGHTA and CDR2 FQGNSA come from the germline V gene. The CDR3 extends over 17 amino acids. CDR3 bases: TGTGCCAGCAGCCATCGGTCGGGGCCCCAATTCGGCTCACCCCTCCACTTT. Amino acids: CASSHRSGPQFGSPLHF. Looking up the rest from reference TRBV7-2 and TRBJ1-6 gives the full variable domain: GAGVSQSPSNKVTEKGKDVELRCDPISGHTALYWYRQSLGQGLEFLIYFQGNSAPDKSGLPSDRFSAERTGGSVSTLTIQRTQQEDSAVYLCASSHRSGPQFGSPLHFGNGTRLTVT.

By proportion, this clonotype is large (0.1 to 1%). The CDR3 here is CASSRGQGESPLHF. The CDR3, as DNA: TGTGCCAGCAGCAGGGGACAGGGGGAGTCACCCCTCCACTTT. The chain recombines TRBV6-1 with TRBJ1-6; 11 bases align to TRBD1. The CDR3 totals 14 residues. The J segment lost 10 bases and the V segment lost 6 bases, leaving 5 bases of the junction unmatched. Germline CDR1 MNHNS, CDR2 SASEGT.

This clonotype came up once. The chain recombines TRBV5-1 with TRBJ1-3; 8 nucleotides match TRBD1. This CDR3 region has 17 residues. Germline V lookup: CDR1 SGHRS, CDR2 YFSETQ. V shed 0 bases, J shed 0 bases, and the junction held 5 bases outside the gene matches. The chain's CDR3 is CASSLVLTGDSGNTIYF. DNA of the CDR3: TGCGCCAGCAGCTTGGTCCTGACAGGGGACTCTGGAAACACCATATATTTT.

The CDR3 loop reads CASRSVRPGEQFF. CDR3 in DNA: TGTGCCAGCCGAAGCGTGAGACCGGGGGAGCAGTTCTTC. This chain connects TRBV6-1 to TRBJ2-1; TRBD2 might be the D (5 bases). CDR3 length: 13 residues. V lost 8 bases, J lost 10 bases, and 18 bases lay in between. CDR1 and CDR2 (germline): MNHNS, SASEGT.

CDR3 nucleotides: TGTGCCAGCAGCTTAGAGTGGGACGAGCAGTACTTC. Residues: CASSLEWDEQYF. The chain carries TRBV7-9 and TRBJ2-1, with no clear D. The DNA end lines up better with TRBJ2-7; the J call may be wrong. CDR1 SEHNR and CDR2 FQNEAQ come from the germline V gene (reference sequence). The CDR3 is 12 residues long.

This CDR3 is CASSVDTSIAGDEQFF. The CDR3 nucleotides read TGTGCCAGCAGCGTAGATACTAGCATCGCTGGGGATGAGCAGTTCTTC. The chain recombines TRBV9 with TRBJ2-1; perhaps TRBD2 as D (6 bases). Looked up from germline, CDR1 is SGDLS and CDR2 is YYNGEE. The CDR3 loop spans 16 amino acids. V shed 0 bases and J shed 8 bases, with 18 bases lying between them. The entire variable domain, with the rest obtained from reference TRBV9 and TRBJ2-1, is as follows: DSGVTQTPKHLITATGQRVTLRCSPRSGDLSVYWYQQSLDQGLQFLIQYYNGEERAKGNILERFSAQQFPDLHSELNLSSLELGDSALYFCASSVDTSIAGDEQFFGPGTRLTVL.

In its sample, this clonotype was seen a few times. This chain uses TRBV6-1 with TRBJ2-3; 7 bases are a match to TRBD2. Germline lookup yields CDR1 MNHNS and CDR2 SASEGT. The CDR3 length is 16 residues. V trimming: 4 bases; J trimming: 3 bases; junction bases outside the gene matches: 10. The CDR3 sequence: CASSGRMGGWTDTQYF. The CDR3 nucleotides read TGTGCCAGCAGTGGGCGGATGGGGGGGTGGACAGATACGCAGTATTTT.

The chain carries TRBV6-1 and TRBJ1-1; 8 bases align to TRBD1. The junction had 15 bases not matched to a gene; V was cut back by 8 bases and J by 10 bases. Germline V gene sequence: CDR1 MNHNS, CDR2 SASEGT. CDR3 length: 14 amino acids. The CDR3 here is CASFSSGQGFRAFF. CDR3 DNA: TGTGCCAGCTTTTCTTCCGGACAGGGCTTTAGAGCTTTCTTT.

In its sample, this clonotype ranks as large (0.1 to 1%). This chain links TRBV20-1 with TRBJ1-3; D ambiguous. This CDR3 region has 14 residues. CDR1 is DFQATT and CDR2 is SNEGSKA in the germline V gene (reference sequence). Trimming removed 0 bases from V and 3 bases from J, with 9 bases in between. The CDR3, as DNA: TGCAGTGCTAGAGACGCTCGGGTTGGAAACACCATATATTTT. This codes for CSARDARVGNTIYF.

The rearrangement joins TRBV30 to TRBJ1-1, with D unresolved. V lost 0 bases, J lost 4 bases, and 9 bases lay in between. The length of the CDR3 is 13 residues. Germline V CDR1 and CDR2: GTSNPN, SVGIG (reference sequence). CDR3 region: CAWSVNWGTEAFF. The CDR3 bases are TGTGCCTGGAGTGTAAATTGGGGCACTGAAGCTTTCTTT.

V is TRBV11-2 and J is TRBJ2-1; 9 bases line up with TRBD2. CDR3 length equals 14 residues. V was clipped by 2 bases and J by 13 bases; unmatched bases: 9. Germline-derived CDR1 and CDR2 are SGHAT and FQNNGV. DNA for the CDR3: TGTGCCAGCAGCTTAACAGCTAGCGGGGCCCGTCAGTTCTTC. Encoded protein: CASSLTASGARQFF.

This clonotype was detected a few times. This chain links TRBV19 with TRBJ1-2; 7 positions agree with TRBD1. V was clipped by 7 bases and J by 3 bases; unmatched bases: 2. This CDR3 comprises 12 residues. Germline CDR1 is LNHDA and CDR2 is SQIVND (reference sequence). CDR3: CASITGDYGYTF. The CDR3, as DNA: TGTGCCAGTATAACAGGGGACTATGGCTACACCTTC.

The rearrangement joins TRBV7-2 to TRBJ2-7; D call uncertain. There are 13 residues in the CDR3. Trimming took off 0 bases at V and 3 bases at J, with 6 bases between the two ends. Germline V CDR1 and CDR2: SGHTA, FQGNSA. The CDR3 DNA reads TGTGCCAGCAGCTTAGCTGTCTACTACGAGCAGTACTTC. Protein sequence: CASSLAVYYEQYF.